Listed below are T cell receptor beta chains from one sample, sequenced in a study of tumor-infiltrating lymphocytes in primary liver carcinoma. TCRdb re-derived calls from the multiplex PCR reads in MiXCR, one entry per CDR3 protein. Of about 37,000 distinct CDR3 sequences in the sample, roughly 80% were seen once. What was sequenced was tumor-adjacent normal liver tissue. Receptor source: a man aged 35-49 years with primary liver carcinoma and hepatitis B virus infection. Each CDR3 is given with its conserved first and last residue. The D gene is left open where the match is weak. Size is stated for part of the rows, as once, few or many counts, or as a class when the clone is expanded.

CDR3 | DNA | J | D | size | V
CDSSERAGEGGETQYF | TGTGACAGCAGTGAACGTGCGGGGGAAGGAGGGGAGACCCAGTACTTC | TRBJ2-5 | TRBD2 | NA | TRBV6-1
CAWTAGSMQYF | TGTGCCTGGACCGCAGGGAGTATGCAGTATTTT | TRBJ2-3 | NA | NA | TRBV30
CASSSVGEPYNEQFF | TGCGCCAGCAGCTCGGTCGGGGAGCCCTATAATGAGCAGTTCTTC | TRBJ2-1 | NA | once | TRBV5-1
CADNPTQGAEQYF | TGTGCCGACAATCCTACACAGGGAGCGGAGCAGTACTTC | TRBJ2-7 | NA | NA | TRBV12-3/TRBV12-4
CVTSDPSDSHEQFF | TGCGTCACCAGTGACCCTTCGGATTCGCATGAGCAGTTCTTC | TRBJ2-1 | NA | NA | TRBV24-1
CARRLTGSTQPQHF | TGTGCTAGGAGGCTCACTGGGTCTACTCAGCCCCAGCATTTT | TRBJ1-5 | NA | NA | TRBV28
CARGSGGNTIYF | TGTGCCAGGGGGTCTGGTGGAAACACCATATATTTT | TRBJ1-3 | NA | many | TRBV2
CASSQNGLAGITDTQYF | TGTGCCAGCAGCCAGAATGGACTAGCGGGGATCACAGATACGCAGTATTTT | TRBJ2-3 | TRBD2 | many | TRBV5-6
CASSSGGTSIFEQYF | TGTGCCAGTAGTTCCGGTGGGACTAGTATTTTCGAGCAGTACTTC | TRBJ2-7 | TRBD2 | many | TRBV19
CASSLSLAQETQYF | TGTGCCAGCAGCTTGTCTTTAGCCCAGGAGACCCAGTACTTC | TRBJ2-5 | NA | NA | TRBV5-5